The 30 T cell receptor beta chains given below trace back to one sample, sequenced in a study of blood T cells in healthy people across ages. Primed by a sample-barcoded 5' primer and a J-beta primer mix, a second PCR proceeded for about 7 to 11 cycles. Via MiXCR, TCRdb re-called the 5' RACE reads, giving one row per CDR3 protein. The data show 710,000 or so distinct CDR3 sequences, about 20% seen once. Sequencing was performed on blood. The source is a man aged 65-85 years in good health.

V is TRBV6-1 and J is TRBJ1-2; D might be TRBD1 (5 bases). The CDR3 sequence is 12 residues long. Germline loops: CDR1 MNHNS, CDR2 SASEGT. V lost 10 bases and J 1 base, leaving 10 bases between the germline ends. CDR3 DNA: TGTGCCACGGGACTGGATAACTATGGCTACACCTTC. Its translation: CATGLDNYGYTF.

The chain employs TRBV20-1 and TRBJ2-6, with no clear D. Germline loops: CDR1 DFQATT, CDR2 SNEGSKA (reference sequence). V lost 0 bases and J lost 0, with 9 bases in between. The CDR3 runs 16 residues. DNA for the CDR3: TGCAGTGCTAGAGATCAAGGGCGCTCTGGGGCCAACGTCCTGACTTTC. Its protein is CSARDQGRSGANVLTF.

CDR3 residues: CSVESVGETQYF. CDR3 in DNA: TGCAGCGTTGAATCGGTGGGTGAGACCCAGTACTTC. The chain recombines TRBV29-1 with TRBJ2-5, with D unresolved. The V gene lost 2 bases and the J gene lost 5 bases, with 9 bases spanning the gap. This CDR3 contains 12 residues. Germline CDR1 and CDR2: SQVTM and ANQGSEA.

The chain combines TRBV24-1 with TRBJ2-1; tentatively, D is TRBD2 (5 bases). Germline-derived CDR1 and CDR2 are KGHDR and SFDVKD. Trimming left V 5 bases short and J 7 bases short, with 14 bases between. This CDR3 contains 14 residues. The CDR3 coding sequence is TGTGCCACCAGTGGTGGACTCATTAGGAATGAGCAGTTCTTC. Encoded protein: CATSGGLIRNEQFF.

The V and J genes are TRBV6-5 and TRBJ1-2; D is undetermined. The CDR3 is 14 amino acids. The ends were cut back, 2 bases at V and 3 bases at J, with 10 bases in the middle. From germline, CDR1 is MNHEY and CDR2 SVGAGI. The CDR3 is CASSYADGDYGYTF. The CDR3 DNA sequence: TGTGCCAGCAGTTACGCCGACGGCGACTATGGCTACACCTTC.

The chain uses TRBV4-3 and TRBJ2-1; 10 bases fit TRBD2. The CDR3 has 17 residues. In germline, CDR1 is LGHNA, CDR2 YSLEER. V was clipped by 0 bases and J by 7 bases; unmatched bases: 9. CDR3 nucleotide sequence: TGCGCCAGCAGCCAAGACGGGAGCGGGGGGGCCTTTAATGAGCAGTTCTTC. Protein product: CASSQDGSGGAFNEQFF.

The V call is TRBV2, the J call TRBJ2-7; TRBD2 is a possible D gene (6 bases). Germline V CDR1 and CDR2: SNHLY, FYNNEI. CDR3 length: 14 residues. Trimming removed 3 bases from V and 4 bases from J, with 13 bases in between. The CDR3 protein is CASSDFGGSYEQYV. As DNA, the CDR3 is TGTGCCAGCAGTGATTTCGGGGGATCATACGAGCAGTACGTC.

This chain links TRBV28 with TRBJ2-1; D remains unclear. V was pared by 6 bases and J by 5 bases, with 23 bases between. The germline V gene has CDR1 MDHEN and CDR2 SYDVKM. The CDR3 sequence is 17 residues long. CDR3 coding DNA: TGTGCCAGCAGACCTTTTTTGTCAGCGACTTCTGACAATGAGCAGTTCTTC. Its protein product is CASRPFLSATSDNEQFF.

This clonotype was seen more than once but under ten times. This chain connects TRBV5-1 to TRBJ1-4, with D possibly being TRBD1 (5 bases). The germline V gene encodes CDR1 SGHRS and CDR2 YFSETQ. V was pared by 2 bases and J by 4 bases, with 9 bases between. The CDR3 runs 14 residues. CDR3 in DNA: TGCGCCAGCAGCTTCTGGGGGGGTAATGAAAAACTGTTTTTT. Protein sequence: CASSFWGGNEKLFF.

CDR3 region: CATSLNTGPTGYEQYF. The DNA for the CDR3 is TGTGCCACCAGCCTAAATACAGGCCCTACAGGCTACGAGCAGTACTTC. The chain joins TRBV15 to TRBJ2-1, with D possibly TRBD1 on 5 matching bases. The better agreement between TRBJ2-7 and the DNA end casts doubt on the J call. From germline, CDR1 is LNHNV and CDR2 YYDKDF (reference sequence). CDR3 size: 16 residues.

The CDR3 protein is CASSVGGVNYNEQFF. CDR3 coding DNA: TGTGCCAGCAGCGTAGGCGGGGTTAACTACAATGAGCAGTTCTTC. The rearrangement links TRBV9 to TRBJ2-5; a possible D gene is TRBD2 (6 bases). Judging by the DNA end, TRBJ2-1 fits better; the J call may be wrong. The germline gives CDR1 SGDLS, CDR2 YYNGEE. There are 15 residues in the CDR3.

The CDR3 coding sequence is TGTGCCAGCAGCTTGTCGACTAGCGGTTACACAGATACGCAGTATTTT. Translated: CASSLSTSGYTDTQYF. The chain links TRBV7-9 to TRBJ2-3, with TRBD2 identical over 9 bases. Trimming at V came to 3 bases and at J to 2 bases, leaving 6 bases not matched to a gene. Per germline, CDR1 SEHNR and CDR2 FQNEAQ (reference sequence). The CDR3 is 16 residues long. The variable domain in full, with the rest retrieved from reference TRBV7-9 and TRBJ2-3, is DTGVSQNPRHKITKRGQNVTFRCDPISEHNRLYWYRQTLGQGPEFLTYFQNEAQLEKSRLLSDRFSAERPKGSFSTLEIQRTEQGDSAMYLCASSLSTSGYTDTQYFGPGTRLTVL.

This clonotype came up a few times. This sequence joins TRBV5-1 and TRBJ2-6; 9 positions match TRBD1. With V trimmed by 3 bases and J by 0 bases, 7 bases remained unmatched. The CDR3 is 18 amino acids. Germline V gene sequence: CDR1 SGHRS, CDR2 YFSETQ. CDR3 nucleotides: TGCGCCAGCAGCTCAGGGACAGGGATGAACTCTGGGGCCAACGTCCTGACTTTC. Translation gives CASSSGTGMNSGANVLTF.

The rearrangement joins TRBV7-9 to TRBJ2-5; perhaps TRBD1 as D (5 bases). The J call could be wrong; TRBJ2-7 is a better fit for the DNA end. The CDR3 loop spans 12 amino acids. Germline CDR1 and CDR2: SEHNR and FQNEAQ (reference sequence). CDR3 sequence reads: CASSRIQGEQYF. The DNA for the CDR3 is TGTGCCAGCAGCCGCATTCAGGGCGAGCAGTACTTC.

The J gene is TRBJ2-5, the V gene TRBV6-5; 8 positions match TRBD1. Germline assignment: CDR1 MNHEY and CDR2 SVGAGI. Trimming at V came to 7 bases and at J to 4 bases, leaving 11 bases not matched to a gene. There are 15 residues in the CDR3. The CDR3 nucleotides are TGTGCCAGCATTAGGACAGGGTTTTCGGGAGAGACCCAGTACTTC. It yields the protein CASIRTGFSGETQYF.

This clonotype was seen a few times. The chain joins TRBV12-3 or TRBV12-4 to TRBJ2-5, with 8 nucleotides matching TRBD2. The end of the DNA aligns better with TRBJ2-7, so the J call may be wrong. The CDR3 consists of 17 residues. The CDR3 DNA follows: TGTGCCAGCAGTTTAGTTTTGGCGGGGGGCCTCTTCTACGAGCAGTACTTC. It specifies CASSLVLAGGLFYEQYF.

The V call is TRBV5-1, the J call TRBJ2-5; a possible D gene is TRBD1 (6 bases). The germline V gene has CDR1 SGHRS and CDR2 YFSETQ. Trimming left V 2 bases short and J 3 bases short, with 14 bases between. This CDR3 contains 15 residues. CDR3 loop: CASSFTGSGEETQYF. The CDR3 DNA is TGCGCCAGCAGCTTCACAGGGTCGGGTGAAGAGACCCAGTACTTC.

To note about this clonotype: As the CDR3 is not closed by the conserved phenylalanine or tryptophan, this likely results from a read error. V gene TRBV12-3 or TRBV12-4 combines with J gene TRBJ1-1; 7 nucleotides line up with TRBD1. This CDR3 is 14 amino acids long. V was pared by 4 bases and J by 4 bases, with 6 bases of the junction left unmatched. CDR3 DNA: TGTGCCAGCAGTTCTCACAGGGGTTCCACTGAAGCTTTCCTT. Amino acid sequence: CASSSHRGSTEAFL.

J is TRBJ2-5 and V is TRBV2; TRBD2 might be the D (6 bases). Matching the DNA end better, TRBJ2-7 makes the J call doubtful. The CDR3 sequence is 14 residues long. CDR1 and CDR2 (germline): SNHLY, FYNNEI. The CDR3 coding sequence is TGTGCCAGCAGTAATATCGGGACTCCTGCCGAGCAGTACGTC. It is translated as CASSNIGTPAEQYV.

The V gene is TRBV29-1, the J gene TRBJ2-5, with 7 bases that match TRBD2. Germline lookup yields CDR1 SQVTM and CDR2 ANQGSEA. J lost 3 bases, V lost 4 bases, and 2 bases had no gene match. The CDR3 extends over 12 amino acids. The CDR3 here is CSVVAGEETQYF. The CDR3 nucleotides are TGCAGCGTTGTGGCGGGGGAAGAGACCCAGTACTTC.

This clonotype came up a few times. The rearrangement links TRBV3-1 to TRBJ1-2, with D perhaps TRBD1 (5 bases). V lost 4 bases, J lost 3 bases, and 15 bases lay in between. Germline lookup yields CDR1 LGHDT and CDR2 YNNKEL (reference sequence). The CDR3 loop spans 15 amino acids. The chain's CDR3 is CASSPRDRSYYGYTF. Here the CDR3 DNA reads TGTGCCAGCAGCCCCCGGGACCGAAGTTACTATGGCTACACCTTC.

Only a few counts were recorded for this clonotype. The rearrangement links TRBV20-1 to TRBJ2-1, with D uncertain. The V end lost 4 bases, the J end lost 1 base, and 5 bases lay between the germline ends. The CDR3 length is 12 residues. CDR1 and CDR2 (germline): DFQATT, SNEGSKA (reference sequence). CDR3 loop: CSATLSYNEQFF. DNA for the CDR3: TGCAGTGCTACCCTTTCCTACAATGAGCAGTTCTTC.

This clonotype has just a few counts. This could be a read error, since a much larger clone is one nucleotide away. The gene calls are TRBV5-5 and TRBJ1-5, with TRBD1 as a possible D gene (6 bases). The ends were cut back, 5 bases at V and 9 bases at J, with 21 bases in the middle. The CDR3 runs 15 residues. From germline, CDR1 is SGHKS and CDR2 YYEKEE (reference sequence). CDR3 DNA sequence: TGTGCCAGCAGATGGGGGCGGGTGGAAAGTCTGCCCCAGCATTTT. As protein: CASRWGRVESLPQHF.

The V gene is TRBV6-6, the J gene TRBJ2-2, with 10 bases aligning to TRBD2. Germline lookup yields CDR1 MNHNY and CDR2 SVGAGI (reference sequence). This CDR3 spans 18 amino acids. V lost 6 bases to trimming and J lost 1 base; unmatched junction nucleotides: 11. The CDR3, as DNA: TGTGCCAGCAGCCCCCGGTCTAGCGGGGGACTGAACACCGGGGAGCTGTTTTTT. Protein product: CASSPRSSGGLNTGELFF.

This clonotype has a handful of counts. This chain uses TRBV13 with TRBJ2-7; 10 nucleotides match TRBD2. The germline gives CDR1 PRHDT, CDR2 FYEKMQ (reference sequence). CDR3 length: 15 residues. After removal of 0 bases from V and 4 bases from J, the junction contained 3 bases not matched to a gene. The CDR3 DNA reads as TGTGCCAGCAGCTTAGGGCGGACTAGCGGTTACGAGCAGTACGTC. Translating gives CASSLGRTSGYEQYV.

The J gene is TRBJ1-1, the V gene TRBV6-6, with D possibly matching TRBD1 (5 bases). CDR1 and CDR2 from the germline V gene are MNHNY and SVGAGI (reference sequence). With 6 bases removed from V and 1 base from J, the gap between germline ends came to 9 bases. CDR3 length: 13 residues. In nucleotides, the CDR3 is TGTGCCAGCAGGCCGACAGCGAACACTGAAGCTTTCTTT. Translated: CASRPTANTEAFF.

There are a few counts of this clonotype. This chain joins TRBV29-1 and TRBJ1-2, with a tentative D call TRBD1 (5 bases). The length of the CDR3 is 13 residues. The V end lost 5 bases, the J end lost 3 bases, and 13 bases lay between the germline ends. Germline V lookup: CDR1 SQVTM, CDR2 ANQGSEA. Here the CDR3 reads CSVLSGGDYGYTF. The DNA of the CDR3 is TGCAGCGTTCTTTCCGGGGGTGACTATGGCTACACCTTC.

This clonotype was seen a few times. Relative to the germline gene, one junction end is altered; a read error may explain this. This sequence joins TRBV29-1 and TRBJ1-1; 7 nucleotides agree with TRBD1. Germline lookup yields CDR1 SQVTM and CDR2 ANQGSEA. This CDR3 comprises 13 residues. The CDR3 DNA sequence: TGCGGCGTTCGGGACAGACGGGCCACTGAAGCTTTCTTT. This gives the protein CGVRDRRATEAFF. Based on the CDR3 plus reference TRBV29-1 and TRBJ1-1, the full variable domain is SAVISQKPSRDICQRGTSLTIQCQVDSQVTMMFWYRQQPGQSLTLIATANQGSEATYESGFVIDKFPISRPNLTFSTLTVSNMSPEDSSIYLCGVRDRRATEAFFGQGTRLTVV.

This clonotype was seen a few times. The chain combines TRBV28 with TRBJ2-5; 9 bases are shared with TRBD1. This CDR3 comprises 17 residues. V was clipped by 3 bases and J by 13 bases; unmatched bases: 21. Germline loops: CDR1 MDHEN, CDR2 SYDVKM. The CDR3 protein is CASSFPGWDREFGALYF. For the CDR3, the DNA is TGTGCCAGCAGTTTCCCCGGGTGGGACAGGGAATTTGGGGCCTTGTACTTC.

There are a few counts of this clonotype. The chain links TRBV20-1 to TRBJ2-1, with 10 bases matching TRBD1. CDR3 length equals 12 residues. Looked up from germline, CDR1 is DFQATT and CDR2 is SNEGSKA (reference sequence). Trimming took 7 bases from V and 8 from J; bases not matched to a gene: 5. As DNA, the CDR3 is TGCAGTGTTCAGACAGGGGGCGATGAGCAGTTCTTC. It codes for CSVQTGGDEQFF.